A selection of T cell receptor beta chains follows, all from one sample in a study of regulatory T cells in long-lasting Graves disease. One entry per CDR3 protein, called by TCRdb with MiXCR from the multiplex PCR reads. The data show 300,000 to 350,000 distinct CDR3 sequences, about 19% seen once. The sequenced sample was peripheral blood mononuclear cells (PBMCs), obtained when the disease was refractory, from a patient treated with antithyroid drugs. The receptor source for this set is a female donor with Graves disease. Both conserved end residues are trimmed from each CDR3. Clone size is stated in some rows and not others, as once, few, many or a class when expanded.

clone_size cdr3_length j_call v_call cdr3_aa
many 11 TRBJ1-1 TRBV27 ASGRDRRTEAF
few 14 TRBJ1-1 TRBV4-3 ASSQVKGTKNTEAF
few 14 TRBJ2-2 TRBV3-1 ASSQDPGRGAGELF
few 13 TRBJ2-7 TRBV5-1 ASSAGLALLHEQY
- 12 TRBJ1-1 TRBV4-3 ASSQDHANTEAF
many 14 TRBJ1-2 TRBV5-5 ASSPADSRTNYGYT
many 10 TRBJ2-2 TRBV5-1 ASSLSVGELF
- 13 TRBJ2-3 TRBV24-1 ATSDGGFSTDTQY
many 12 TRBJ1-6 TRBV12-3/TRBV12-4 ATSRGRLNSPLH
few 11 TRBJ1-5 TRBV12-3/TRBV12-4 ASSLTDYQPQH
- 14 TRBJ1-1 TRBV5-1 ASSLTPGLMNTEAF
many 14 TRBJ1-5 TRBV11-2 ASSLGQGASNQPQH
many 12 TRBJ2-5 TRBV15 ATSRESYQETQY
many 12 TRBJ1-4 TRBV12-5 ASGPGTGNEKLF
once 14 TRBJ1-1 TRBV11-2 ASSRRGRGRGAEAF
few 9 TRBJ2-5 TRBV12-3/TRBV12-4 ASSVAETQY
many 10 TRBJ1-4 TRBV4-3 ASSQEDEKLF
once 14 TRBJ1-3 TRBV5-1 ASSQLPTGAGNTIY
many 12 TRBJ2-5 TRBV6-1 ASSRLGGEETQY
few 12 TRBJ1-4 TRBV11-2 ASSPARGRGKLF
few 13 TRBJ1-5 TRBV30 AWSVGGTGQQPQH
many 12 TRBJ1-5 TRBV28 ASSLVQTNQPQH
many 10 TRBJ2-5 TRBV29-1 SVVTGAETQY
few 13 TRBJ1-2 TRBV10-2 ASSAQEGGGYGYT
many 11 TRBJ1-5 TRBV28 ASIRVGNQPQH
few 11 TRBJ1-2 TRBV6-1 ASTLTGDDGYT
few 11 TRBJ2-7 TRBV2 ASEGLVAYEQY
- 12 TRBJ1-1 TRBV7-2 ASSLGGSYTEAF
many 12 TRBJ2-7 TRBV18 ASSPDRGRVEQY
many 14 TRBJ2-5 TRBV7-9 ASSNLVSSTGETQY
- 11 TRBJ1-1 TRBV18 ASSREEGTEAF
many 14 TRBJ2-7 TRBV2 ASSEWEALLSYEQY
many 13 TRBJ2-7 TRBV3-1 ASSQGLAGPYEQY
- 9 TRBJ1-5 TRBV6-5 ASSSGRPQH
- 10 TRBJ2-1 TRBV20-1 SATGTDNEQF
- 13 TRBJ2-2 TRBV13 ASSRGQGSPGELF